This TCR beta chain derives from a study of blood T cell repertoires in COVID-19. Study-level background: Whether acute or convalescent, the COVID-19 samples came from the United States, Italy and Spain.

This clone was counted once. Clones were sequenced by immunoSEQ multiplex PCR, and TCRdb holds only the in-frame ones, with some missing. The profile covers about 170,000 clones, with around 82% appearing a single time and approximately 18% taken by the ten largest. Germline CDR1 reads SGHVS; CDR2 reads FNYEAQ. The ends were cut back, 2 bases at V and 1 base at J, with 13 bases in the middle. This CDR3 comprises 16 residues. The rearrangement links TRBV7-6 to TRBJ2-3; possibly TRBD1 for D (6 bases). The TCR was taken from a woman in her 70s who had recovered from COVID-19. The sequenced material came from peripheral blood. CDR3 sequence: CASSLHPGVGTDTQYF. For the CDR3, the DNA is TGTGCCAGCAGCTTACACCCAGGGGTGGGCACAGATACGCAGTATTTT.